The clone carrying this T cell receptor beta chain was seen once. The data belong to a study of blood T cell repertoires in COVID-19. Study-wide context: Sites across the United States, Italy and Spain contributed samples from acute and convalescent COVID-19. Sources were T cells, B-cell-depleted T cells, or PBMCs; the material itself was cDNA or gDNA.

The V gene lost 7 bases and the J gene lost 2 bases, with 14 bases spanning the gap. The CDR3 runs to 14 residues. Germline values: CDR1 LNHDA, CDR2 SQIVND (reference sequence). Per the original methods: For nucleated cells, counts were estimated from reference gene primer amplification. Sequencing was performed with immunoSEQ multiplex PCR; in TCRdb, only in-frame clones are kept and a portion is missing. The V and J calls and clone size were taken over from that table, and D and trimming were inferred from the DNA. In the table there are about 150,000 clones, about nine tenths of which are singletons.

The V and J genes are TRBV19 and TRBJ1-1; no clear D gene. Specimen: peripheral blood. The sequence was obtained from an older woman with active or convalescent COVID-19. The DNA of the CDR3 is TGTGCCAGTAATGAAGTAGCGATAAACACTGAAGCTTTCTTT. It encodes CASNEVAINTEAFF.